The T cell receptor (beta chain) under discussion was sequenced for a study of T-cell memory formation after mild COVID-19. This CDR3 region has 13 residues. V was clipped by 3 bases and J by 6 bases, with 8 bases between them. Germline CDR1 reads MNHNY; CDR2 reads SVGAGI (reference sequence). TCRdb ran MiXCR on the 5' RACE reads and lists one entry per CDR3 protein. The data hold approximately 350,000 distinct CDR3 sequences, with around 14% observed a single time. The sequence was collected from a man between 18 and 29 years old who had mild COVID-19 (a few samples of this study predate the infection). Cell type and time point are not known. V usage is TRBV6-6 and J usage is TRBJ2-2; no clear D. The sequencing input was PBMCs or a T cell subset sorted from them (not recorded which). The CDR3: CASSYLTAGELFF. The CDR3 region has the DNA TGTGCCAGCAGTTATCTTACAGCCGGGGAGCTGTTTTTT.